The present T cell receptor beta chain was sequenced within a study of shared clonotypes between healthy human individuals. Study-wide results and caveats: Blood alone was sampled, and tissue repertoires likely differ. Clonotype sharing across several donors was observed for around 5% of naive CD4 clonotypes.

The CDR3 extends over 13 amino acids. The V end was cut by 4 bases, the J end by 11 bases, with 17 bases between. The germline V gene encodes CDR1 MNHNY and CDR2 SVGAGI (reference sequence). The protocol was immunoSEQ multiplex PCR, while the TCRdb copy is restricted to in-frame clones and leaves out a portion. The table lists 1,500,000 or so clones, over 95% of them singletons, with over 1% in the top ten. About this clone: What it binds is not known.

This TCR came from a man aged 30 to 39 in good health. The genes are TRBV6-6 and TRBJ1-1; weak D call: TRBD1 (5 bases). Sequencing was done on a sample of naive CD4+ T cells sorted from blood. Subset given: CD45RA+ positively selected. In nucleotides, the CDR3 is TGTGCCAGCAGTTCGTCACAGGCTCCAGGGGCTTTCTTT. Translation gives CASSSSQAPGAFF.